Following are 22 T cell receptor beta chains from one sample sequenced in a study of blood T cell repertoires in COVID-19. This table comes from immunoSEQ multiplex PCR, and its TCRdb copy is limited to in-frame clones, with some not included. The data show hundreds of thousands of clones, roughly 83% seen once. The specimen sequenced was peripheral blood. The receptor set was obtained from a woman aged 65 to 85 with active or convalescent COVID-19.

The J gene is TRBJ1-1, the V gene TRBV27, with D possibly matching TRBD1 (5 bases). CDR3 length equals 13 residues. V lost 5 bases, J lost 11 bases, and 18 bases lay in between. Per germline, CDR1 MNHEY and CDR2 SMNVEV (reference sequence). CDR3 protein: CASSPLGGTGAFF. The CDR3 region has the DNA TGTGCCAGCAGTCCCCTCGGCGGGACGGGGGCTTTCTTT.

CDR3 protein: CASSVLQGGDTQYF. The CDR3 coding sequence is TGTGCCAGCAGTGTACTACAGGGCGGAGATACGCAGTATTTT. The chain links TRBV6-4 to TRBJ2-3, with D perhaps TRBD1 (6 bases). Trimming shortened V by 4 bases and J by 5 bases, and 13 bases separated the two germline ends. The CDR3 totals 14 residues. Per germline, CDR1 MRHNA and CDR2 SNTAGT.

The chain links TRBV6-2 or TRBV6-3 to TRBJ1-4, with D tentatively TRBD1 (6 bases). The CDR3 loop spans 14 amino acids. Trimming stripped 5 bases from V and 10 bases from J, with 17 bases between. Germline V gives CDR1 MNHEY, CDR2 SVGEGT. The CDR3 sequence is CASSGGTPLGKLFF. CDR3 bases: TGTGCCAGCAGTGGTGGGACACCCCTAGGAAAACTGTTTTTT.

The rearrangement links TRBV3-1 (or the pseudogene TRBV3-2) to TRBJ1-3; D unresolved. V lost 1 base, J lost 4 bases, and 11 bases lay in between. This CDR3 has 15 amino acids. The germline CDR1 and CDR2 sequences are LGHDT and YNNKEL (reference sequence). CDR3 residues: CASSQGPGSGNTIYF. The CDR3 bases are TGTGCCAGCAGCCAAGGTCCGGGGTCCGGAAACACCATATATTTT.

This chain links TRBV5-4 with TRBJ1-1; D remains ambiguous. The CDR3 sequence is 15 residues long. Germline CDR1 reads SGHNT; CDR2 reads YYREEE (reference sequence). The V end was cut by 0 bases, the J end by 8 bases, with 17 bases between. The CDR3 loop is CASSLDLGGGREAFF. CDR3 bases: TGTGCCAGCAGCTTGGATTTAGGCGGAGGAAGGGAAGCTTTCTTT.

The table lists this clone with many counts. This rearrangement joins TRBV9 to TRBJ1-1, with D unclear. Germline-derived CDR1 and CDR2 are SGDLS and YYNGEE. The CDR3 extends over 13 amino acids. V was shortened by 4 bases and J by 4 bases, with 11 bases between the two germline ends. The CDR3 sequence is CASSSHHGTEAFF. DNA of the CDR3: TGTGCCAGCAGCTCACATCATGGCACTGAAGCTTTCTTT.

V usage is TRBV4-2 and J usage is TRBJ2-2; D gene unclear. With 1 base removed from V and 0 bases from J, the gap between germline ends came to 12 bases. CDR1 LGHNA and CDR2 YNFKEQ come from the germline V gene. CDR3 size: 17 residues. The CDR3 DNA is TGTGCCAGCAGCCAAGCACTTGGTCAAACGAACACCGGGGAGCTGTTTTTT. Residues: CASSQALGQTNTGELFF.

V usage is TRBV28 and J usage is TRBJ1-1, with 7 bases identical to TRBD1. Germline V gene lookup returns CDR1 MDHEN and CDR2 SYDVKM. This CDR3 is built from 13 residues. Losses at the gene ends were 5 bases for V and 7 bases for J; bases not matched to a gene: 7. CDR3 in DNA: TGTGCCAGCAGTACCGGGACAGACTATGAAGCTTTCTTT. Protein product: CASSTGTDYEAFF.

V and J are TRBV2 and TRBJ1-1, with D perhaps TRBD1 (6 bases). The V and J ends lost 7 bases and 2 bases respectively, with 11 bases between them. The CDR3 contains 13 residues. CDR1 and CDR2 from the germline V gene are SNHLY and FYNNEI. The CDR3 here is CASMETGNTEAFF. CDR3 DNA: TGTGCCAGCATGGAGACAGGAAACACTGAAGCTTTCTTT.

This chain connects TRBV27 to TRBJ1-6; a possible D gene is TRBD1 (6 bases). The CDR3 has 18 residues. Trimming shortened V by 6 bases and J by 4 bases, and 22 bases separated the two germline ends. CDR1 and CDR2 from the germline V gene are MNHEY and SMNVEV (reference sequence). CDR3 sequence reads: CASSRGAALGGYNSPLHF. CDR3 coding DNA: TGTGCCAGCAGCCGGGGGGCAGCCCTAGGGGGTTATAATTCACCCCTCCACTTT.

V and J are TRBV28 and TRBJ1-5; D is perhaps TRBD1 (5 bases). CDR3 length: 14 amino acids. Per germline, CDR1 MDHEN and CDR2 SYDVKM. V was clipped by 6 bases and J by 6 bases, with 15 bases between them. The CDR3 loop is CASRREGLGQPQHF. The CDR3 DNA sequence: TGTGCCAGCAGGCGGGAGGGGTTGGGTCAGCCCCAGCATTTT.

The chain is built from TRBV10-1 and TRBJ2-7; 10 nucleotides agree with TRBD1. The CDR3 contains 17 residues. The V segment lost 7 bases and the J segment 3 bases; nucleotides outside the gene matches: 15. Germline CDR1 is WNHNN and CDR2 is SYGVQD (reference sequence). The CDR3 nucleotides read TGCGCCAGCACGAGGATCCGTAGGACAGGGGGGGACTACGAGCAGTACTTC. Translated, it gives CASTRIRRTGGDYEQYF.

The rearrangement links TRBV5-6 to TRBJ2-1; D is possibly TRBD1 (6 bases). The CDR3 is 14 residues long. From germline, CDR1 is SGHDT and CDR2 YYEEEE. The V and J ends lost 0 bases and 7 bases respectively, with 11 bases between them. The CDR3 DNA follows: TGTGCCAGCAGCTTGGTGGGGACAAGGAATGAGCAGTTCTTC. This sequence encodes CASSLVGTRNEQFF.

This chain links TRBV19 with TRBJ1-3, with D unresolved. The germline gives CDR1 LNHDA, CDR2 SQIVND (reference sequence). V was trimmed by 3 bases and J by 10 bases, leaving 10 bases between them. CDR3 length: 12 amino acids. The CDR3 sequence is CASSIPGGTIYF. DNA for the CDR3: TGTGCCAGTAGTATCCCAGGTGGGACCATATATTTT.

This chain joins TRBV6-5 and TRBJ2-7, with D tentatively TRBD1 (6 bases). The ends were cut back, 5 bases at V and 0 bases at J, with 8 bases in the middle. Germline values: CDR1 MNHEY, CDR2 SVGAGI. The CDR3 consists of 13 residues. CDR3 region: CASSLGHSYEQYF. The CDR3, as DNA: TGTGCCAGCAGTCTGGGACACTCCTACGAGCAGTACTTC.

The genes are TRBV7-9 and TRBJ1-2, with TRBD1 matching 7 bases. Germline loops: CDR1 SEHNR, CDR2 FQNEAQ (reference sequence). With 5 bases clipped from V and 0 bases from J, the junction kept 3 bases outside the gene matches. This CDR3 comprises 14 residues. The chain's CDR3 is CASSQGTANYGYTF. CDR3 coding DNA: TGTGCCAGCAGCCAAGGGACAGCTAACTATGGCTACACCTTC. Full variable domain (remainder filled in from reference TRBV7-9 and TRBJ1-2): DTGVSQNPRHKITKRGQNVTFRCDPISEHNRLYWYRQTLGQGPEFLTYFQNEAQLEKSRLLSDRFSAERPKGSFSTLEIQRTEQGDSAMYLCASSQGTANYGYTFGSGTRLTVV.

This clone has just one count. V usage is TRBV5-1 and J usage is TRBJ2-5, with D perhaps TRBD1 (5 bases). Trimming removed 4 bases at V and 3 bases at J, with 16 bases between. The length of the CDR3 is 15 residues. The germline CDR1 and CDR2 sequences are SGHRS and YFSETQ. As DNA, the CDR3 is TGCGCCAGCAGCCTTAGGGGTGGGTATGAAGAGACCCAGTACTTC. The encoded protein is CASSLRGGYEETQYF. The whole variable domain, remainder taken from reference TRBV5-1 and TRBJ2-5, is KAGVTQTPRYLIKTRGQQVTLSCSPISGHRSVSWYQQTPGQGLQFLFEYFSETQRNKGNFPGRFSGRQFSNSRSEMNVSTLELGDSALYLCASSLRGGYEETQYFGPGTRLLVL.

This clone was observed a few times. The chain joins TRBV10-1 to TRBJ1-2; D possibly corresponds to TRBD1 (5 bases). Germline-derived CDR1 and CDR2 are WNHNN and SYGVQD (reference sequence). This CDR3 spans 13 amino acids. With 3 bases removed from V and 2 bases from J, the gap between germline ends came to 7 bases. CDR3 nucleotide sequence: TGCGCCAGCAGTGACAGGGCAAACTATGGCTACACCTTC. Translation: CASSDRANYGYTF.

The chain joins TRBV5-7 to TRBJ2-7; perhaps TRBD2 as D (6 bases). TRBV5-7 is an ORF, and what it does is uncertain. This CDR3 is 14 amino acids long. V was trimmed by 4 bases and J by 3 bases, leaving 14 bases between them. The CDR3 sequence is CASSQDYQLYEQYF. As DNA, the CDR3 is TGTGCCAGCAGCCAGGACTACCAACTCTACGAGCAGTACTTC.

The CDR3 loop reads CATSDLATSGRGETQYF. In DNA, the CDR3 is TGTGCCACCAGTGATTTGGCGACTAGCGGGAGGGGTGAGACCCAGTACTTC. The rearrangement joins TRBV24-1 to TRBJ2-5, with 14 bases lining up with TRBD2. From germline, CDR1 is KGHDR and CDR2 SFDVKD. The ends lost 0 bases at V and 5 bases at J; junction bases unmatched: 4. The CDR3 is made up of 17 amino acids.

The CDR3: CASSIRLAEARYEQYF. In DNA, the CDR3 is TGTGCCAGTAGTATCCGACTAGCGGAAGCCCGCTACGAGCAGTACTTC. This chain joins TRBV19 and TRBJ2-7, with 9 bases identical to TRBD2. Germline values: CDR1 LNHDA, CDR2 SQIVND (reference sequence). The V and J ends lost 3 bases and 3 bases, in that order; junction bases with no gene match: 9. There are 16 residues in the CDR3.

V and J are TRBV5-4 and TRBJ2-7; 7 bases are a match to TRBD2. Germline CDR1 SGHNT, CDR2 YYREEE (reference sequence). The CDR3 has 13 amino acids. J lost 0 bases, V lost 7 bases, and 4 bases had no gene match. The DNA of the CDR3 is TGTGCCAGCCGAGGGGAGGGCTCCTACGAGCAGTACTTC. Its translation: CASRGEGSYEQYF.